The 21 T cell receptor beta chains below come from one sample, sequenced in a study of blood T cell repertoires in COVID-19. TCRdb's table, derived via immunoSEQ multiplex PCR, lists solely in-frame clones and lacks some. The sample yields some 150,000 clones, 75% to 80% seen once. The sequencing input was PBMCs or T cells enriched from blood (not recorded which). Receptor source: a woman between 45 and 60 years old who had recovered from COVID-19.

This clone is a singleton in its sample. The chain is built from TRBV7-9 and TRBJ1-1; TRBD1 matches 8 bases. Trimming cost V 3 bases and J 4 bases; bases outside gene matches: 4. Germline lookup yields CDR1 SEHNR and CDR2 FQNEAQ (reference sequence). This CDR3 spans 14 amino acids. This chain's CDR3 is CASSFAGTGTEAFF. CDR3 DNA sequence: TGTGCCAGCAGCTTCGCCGGGACAGGCACTGAAGCTTTCTTT.

This chain joins TRBV7-2 and TRBJ1-2; D may be TRBD1 (5 bases). This CDR3 has 12 residues. Per germline, CDR1 SGHTA and CDR2 FQGNSA. V was pared by 1 base and J by 7 bases, with 7 bases between. This CDR3 reads CASSLDRFGYTF. CDR3 sequence (DNA): TGTGCCAGCAGCTTAGACAGGTTTGGCTACACCTTC.

V gene TRBV27 combines with J gene TRBJ1-1; D gene unclear. V was trimmed by 5 bases and J by 1 base, leaving 17 bases between them. Germline V gives CDR1 MNHEY, CDR2 SMNVEV (reference sequence). The CDR3 is 16 amino acids. CDR3 amino acids: CASSTLGETPNTEAFF. For the CDR3, the DNA is TGTGCCAGCAGTACCCTCGGGGAGACCCCGAACACTGAAGCTTTCTTT.

Regarding this clone: The germline gene is not matched at one end of the junction; a read error may be the cause. Other DNA sequences in the sample encode the same CDR3. V usage is TRBV7-8 and J usage is TRBJ2-7; D may be TRBD1 (5 bases). Per the germline V gene, CDR1 is SGHVS and CDR2 is FQNEAQ. The CDR3 length is 13 residues. CDR3 in DNA: TGTGCCAGTAGCTTGGCCCTACAGGACGAGCAGTACTTC. This encodes CASSLALQDEQYF.

V is TRBV6-6 and J is TRBJ1-1; possible D gene TRBD1, 6 bases. Deletions cut 3 bases from V and 0 bases from J, with 11 bases between. From germline, CDR1 is MNHNY and CDR2 SVGAGI (reference sequence). The CDR3 length is 15 residues. The CDR3 reads CASSYTNRVNTEAFF. Written as DNA, the CDR3 is TGTGCCAGCAGTTATACAAACAGGGTGAACACTGAAGCTTTCTTT.

This chain links TRBV27 with TRBJ1-6; TRBD1 matches at 9 bases. The CDR3 length is 13 residues. Germline V lookup: CDR1 MNHEY, CDR2 SMNVEV (reference sequence). V was clipped by 8 bases and J by 9 bases; unmatched bases: 5. The CDR3: CASGYRGLSPLHF. The CDR3 region has the DNA TGTGCCAGCGGATACAGGGGGCTTTCACCCCTCCACTTT.

The gene calls are TRBV12-3 or TRBV12-4 and TRBJ2-1; maybe TRBD2 (6 bases). Deletions cut 3 bases from V and 8 bases from J, with 8 bases between. There are 12 residues in the CDR3. The CDR3 DNA sequence: TGTGCCAGCAGTTTCATAGCGGATGAGCAGTTCTTC. This encodes CASSFIADEQFF.

CDR3 sequence reads: CASSLVSGQGVPGELFF. The CDR3 DNA reads TGTGCCAGCAGTTTAGTTTCTGGCCAGGGGGTTCCCGGGGAGCTGTTTTTT. The J gene is TRBJ2-2, the V gene TRBV28, with 7 positions matching TRBD1. Germline loops: CDR1 MDHEN, CDR2 SYDVKM. CDR3 length equals 17 residues. The trim removed 2 bases at V and 6 bases at J, leaving 12 bases unmatched.

This sequence joins TRBV13 and TRBJ2-5; 8 bases are shared with TRBD1. V shed 4 bases and J 2 bases; nucleotides not matched to a gene: 9. The CDR3 has 16 residues. Germline loops: CDR1 PRHDT, CDR2 FYEKMQ (reference sequence). CDR3: CASSSPGQGHQETQYF. The CDR3 coding sequence is TGTGCCAGCAGCTCCCCAGGACAGGGACATCAAGAGACCCAGTACTTC.

V usage is TRBV6-5 and J usage is TRBJ2-2; the D is unclear. Looked up from germline, CDR1 is MNHEY and CDR2 is SVGAGI. The CDR3 has 15 amino acids. V gave up 7 bases and J gave up 0 bases, with 12 bases separating them. CDR3 in amino acids: CASTQDTANTGELFF. CDR3 DNA: TGTGCCAGCACCCAGGATACTGCGAACACCGGGGAGCTGTTTTTT.

The chain carries TRBV30 and TRBJ2-1, with 9 positions matching TRBD2. V shed 2 bases, J shed 7 bases, and the junction held 3 bases outside the gene matches. There are 13 residues in the CDR3. In germline, CDR1 is GTSNPN, CDR2 SVGIG (reference sequence). The CDR3 nucleotides are TGTGCCTGGAGTATAGCGGGAGATAATGAGCAGTTCTTC. This translates into CAWSIAGDNEQFF.

This chain links TRBV11-3 with TRBJ2-7; TRBD1 matches 7 bases. J gave up 1 base and V 4 bases, and 13 bases lay outside the gene matches. Germline-derived CDR1 and CDR2 are SGHNT and YENEEA. This CDR3 spans 17 amino acids. The CDR3 spells CASSSWDREIKSYEQYF. The CDR3 DNA reads as TGTGCCAGCAGCTCCTGGGACAGAGAAATAAAGTCCTACGAGCAGTACTTC.

This chain uses TRBV10-2 with TRBJ1-5, with TRBD1 identical over 9 bases. Germline CDR1 and CDR2: WSHSY and SAAADI. The CDR3 is made up of 16 amino acids. The V gene end was trimmed by 10 bases and the J gene end by 7 bases; junction bases not matched to a gene: 17. The CDR3: CATIPGQGFLGQPQHF. CDR3 in DNA: TGCGCCACGATACCGGGACAGGGTTTTCTCGGACAGCCCCAGCATTTT.

This clone was counted only a few times. This chain connects TRBV30 to TRBJ1-1; D remains unclear. The V end lost 0 bases, the J end lost 7 bases, and 6 bases lay between the germline ends. This CDR3 has 11 residues. Germline V lookup: CDR1 GTSNPN, CDR2 SVGIG (reference sequence). The CDR3 sequence: CAWSVLFEAFF. CDR3 nucleotide sequence: TGTGCCTGGAGTGTACTATTTGAAGCTTTCTTT.

The chain links TRBV7-2 to TRBJ2-5; maybe TRBD1 (7 bases). V was trimmed by 5 bases and J by 5 bases, leaving 18 bases between them. Germline lookup yields CDR1 SGHTA and CDR2 FQGNSA. The CDR3 length is 15 residues. This CDR3 reads CASSSDRVEGETQYF. The CDR3 nucleotides read TGTGCCAGCAGCAGCGACAGGGTGGAGGGTGAGACCCAGTACTTC.

This clone was seen just once. Sequence at one end of the junction differs from germline and may be a read error. V and J are TRBV6-6 and TRBJ2-4; the D gene is possibly TRBD2 (6 bases). This CDR3 has 13 residues. Looked up from germline, CDR1 is MNHNY and CDR2 is SVGAGI (reference sequence). The DNA of the CDR3 is TGTGCCAGCACCCCGGGGGATTTGAACATTCAGTACTTT. It translates to CASTPGDLNIQYF.

The V and J genes are TRBV6-5 and TRBJ1-5, with 7 bases that match TRBD1. Trimming cost V 0 bases and J 4 bases; bases outside gene matches: 6. Germline CDR1 reads MNHEY; CDR2 reads SVGAGI. The CDR3 has 16 residues. CDR3 residues: CASSYSVGRGNQPQHF. For the CDR3, the DNA is TGTGCCAGCAGTTACTCGGTGGGCAGGGGGAATCAGCCCCAGCATTTT.

The chain uses TRBV7-8 and TRBJ1-5; TRBD1 matches at 7 bases. Trimming removed 6 bases from V and 2 bases from J; junction bases left unmatched: 7. CDR1 and CDR2 from the germline V gene are SGHVS and FQNEAQ. The CDR3 consists of 15 residues. The CDR3 coding sequence is TGTGCCAGCAGTCGACAGGGAGGAGGCAATCAGCCCCAGCATTTT. Residues: CASSRQGGGNQPQHF.

This clone appeared once. The V gene is TRBV7-2, the J gene TRBJ2-2; 9 nucleotides match TRBD1. The CDR3 has 15 residues. The J segment lost 7 bases and the V segment lost 5 bases, leaving 8 bases of the junction unmatched. In germline, CDR1 is SGHTA, CDR2 FQGNSA. CDR3 bases: TGTGCCAGCAGCACCATGGGACAGGGCATCGGGGAGCTGTTTTTT. Translating it yields CASSTMGQGIGELFF.

V gene TRBV6-2 or TRBV6-3 combines with J gene TRBJ1-2; no clear D. The germline V gene has CDR1 MNHEY and CDR2 SVGEGT. The V end lost 2 bases, the J end lost 4 bases, and 8 bases lay between the germline ends. The CDR3 has 13 residues. This CDR3 reads CASSYMAVYGYTF. The CDR3 DNA sequence: TGTGCCAGCAGTTACATGGCAGTCTATGGCTACACCTTC.

The chain couples TRBV12-5 to TRBJ2-7, with 9 nucleotides matching TRBD2. Germline V gene data show CDR1 as LGHNT and CDR2 as FRNRAP. V lost 1 base, J lost 2 bases, and 0 bases stayed unmatched. The CDR3 is 14 amino acids. For the CDR3, the DNA is TGTGCTAGTGGTTTGGGGACTAGCGCCTACGAGCAGTACTTC. This codes for CASGLGTSAYEQYF.